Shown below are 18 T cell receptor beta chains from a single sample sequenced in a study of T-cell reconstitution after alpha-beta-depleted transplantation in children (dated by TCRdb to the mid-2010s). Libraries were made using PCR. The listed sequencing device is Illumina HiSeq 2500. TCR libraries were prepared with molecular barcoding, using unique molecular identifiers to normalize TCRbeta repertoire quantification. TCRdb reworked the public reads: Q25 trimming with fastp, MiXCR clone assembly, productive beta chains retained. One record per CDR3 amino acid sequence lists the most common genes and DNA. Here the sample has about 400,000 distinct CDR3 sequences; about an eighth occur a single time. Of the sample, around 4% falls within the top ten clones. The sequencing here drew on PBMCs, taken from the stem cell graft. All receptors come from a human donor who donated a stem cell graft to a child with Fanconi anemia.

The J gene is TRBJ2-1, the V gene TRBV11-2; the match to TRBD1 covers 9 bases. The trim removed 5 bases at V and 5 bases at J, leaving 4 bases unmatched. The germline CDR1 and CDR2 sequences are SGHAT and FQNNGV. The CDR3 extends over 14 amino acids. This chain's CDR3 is CASSLRTGDNEQFF. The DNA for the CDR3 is TGTGCCAGCAGCCTCCGGACAGGGGACAATGAGCAGTTCTTC.

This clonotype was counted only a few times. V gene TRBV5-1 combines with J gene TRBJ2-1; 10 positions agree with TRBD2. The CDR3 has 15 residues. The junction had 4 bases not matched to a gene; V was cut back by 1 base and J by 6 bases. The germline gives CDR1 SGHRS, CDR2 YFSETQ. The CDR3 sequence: CASSLLTSGANEQFF. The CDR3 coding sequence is TGCGCCAGCAGCTTGCTTACTAGCGGGGCCAATGAGCAGTTCTTC.

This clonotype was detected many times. The CDR3 is CASSTTDGPSSYNEQFF. CDR3 DNA sequence: TGTGCCAGCAGCACCACGGACGGCCCTAGCTCCTACAATGAGCAGTTCTTC. The chain combines TRBV13 with TRBJ2-1; D remains ambiguous. The CDR3 is 17 amino acids. The germline gives CDR1 PRHDT, CDR2 FYEKMQ (reference sequence). Deletions cut 5 bases from V and 0 bases from J, with 17 bases between. Full variable domain (outside the CDR3, taken from reference TRBV13 and TRBJ2-1): AAGVIQSPRHLIKEKRETATLKCYPIPRHDTVYWYQQGPGQDPQFLISFYEKMQSDKGSIPDRFSAQQFSDYHSELNMSSLELGDSALYFCASSTTDGPSSYNEQFFGPGTRLTVL.

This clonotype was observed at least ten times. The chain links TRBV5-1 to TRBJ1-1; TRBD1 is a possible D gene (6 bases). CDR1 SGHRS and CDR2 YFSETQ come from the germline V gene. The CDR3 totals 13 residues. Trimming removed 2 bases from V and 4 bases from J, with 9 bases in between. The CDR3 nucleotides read TGCGCCAGCAGCTTCCGGGACATCACTGAAGCTTTCTTT. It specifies CASSFRDITEAFF.

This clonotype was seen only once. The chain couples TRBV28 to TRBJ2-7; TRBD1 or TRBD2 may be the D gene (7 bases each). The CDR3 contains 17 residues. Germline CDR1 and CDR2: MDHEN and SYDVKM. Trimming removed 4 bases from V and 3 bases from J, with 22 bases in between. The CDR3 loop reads CASSSIYRGGSGYEQYV. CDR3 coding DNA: TGTGCCAGCAGTTCCATCTACAGGGGAGGGTCTGGCTACGAGCAGTACGTC.

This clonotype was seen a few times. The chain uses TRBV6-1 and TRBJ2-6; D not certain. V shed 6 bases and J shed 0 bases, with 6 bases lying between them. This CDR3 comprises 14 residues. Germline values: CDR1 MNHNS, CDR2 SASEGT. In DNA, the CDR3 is TGTGCCAGCAGAACGTACTCTGGGGCCAACGTCCTGACTTTC. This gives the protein CASRTYSGANVLTF.

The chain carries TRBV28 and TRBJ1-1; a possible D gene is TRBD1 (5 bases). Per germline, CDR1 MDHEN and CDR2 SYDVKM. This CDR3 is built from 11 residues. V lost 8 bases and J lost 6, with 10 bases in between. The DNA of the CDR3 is TGTGCCAGCGGGGGGAATCCTGAAGCTTTCTTT. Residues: CASGGNPEAFF.

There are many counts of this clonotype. This CDR3 reads CASSLALAGSYNEQFF. The CDR3 DNA sequence: TGTGCCAGCAGCTTAGCGTTAGCGGGCTCCTACAATGAGCAGTTCTTC. J is TRBJ2-1 and V is TRBV7-9; 7 positions agree with TRBD2. The V segment lost 0 bases and the J segment 0 bases; nucleotides outside the gene matches: 2. Per the germline V gene, CDR1 is SEHNR and CDR2 is FQNEAQ (reference sequence). This CDR3 has 16 amino acids.

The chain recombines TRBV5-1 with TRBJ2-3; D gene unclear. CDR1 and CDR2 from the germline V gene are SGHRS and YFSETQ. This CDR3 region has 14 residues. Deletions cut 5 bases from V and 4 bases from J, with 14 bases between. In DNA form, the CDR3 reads TGCGCCAGCAGTAGCCCCTCGATTGCAGATACGCAGTATTTT. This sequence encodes CASSSPSIADTQYF. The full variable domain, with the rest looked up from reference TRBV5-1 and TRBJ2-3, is KAGVTQTPRYLIKTRGQQVTLSCSPISGHRSVSWYQQTPGQGLQFLFEYFSETQRNKGNFPGRFSGRQFSNSRSEMNVSTLELGDSALYLCASSSPSIADTQYFGPGTRLTVL.

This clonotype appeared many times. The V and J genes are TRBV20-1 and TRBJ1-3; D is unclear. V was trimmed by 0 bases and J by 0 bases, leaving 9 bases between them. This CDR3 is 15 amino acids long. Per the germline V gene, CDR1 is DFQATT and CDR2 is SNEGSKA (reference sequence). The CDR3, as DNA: TGCAGTGCTAGAGAAGGGTCCATCTCTGGAAACACCATATATTTT. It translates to CSAREGSISGNTIYF.

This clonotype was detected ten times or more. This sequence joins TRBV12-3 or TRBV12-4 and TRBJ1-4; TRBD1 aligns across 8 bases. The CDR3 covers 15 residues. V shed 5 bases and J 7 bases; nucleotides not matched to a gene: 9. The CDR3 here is CASSGGQGVGEKLFF. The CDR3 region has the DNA TGTGCCAGCAGTGGCGGACAGGGCGTCGGTGAAAAACTGTTTTTT.

The CDR3 region has the DNA TGTGCCAGCTCCCGTGTAGCGGGCACAGATACGCAGTATTTT. Translated, it gives CASSRVAGTDTQYF. The V call is TRBV2, the J call TRBJ2-3; D is perhaps TRBD2 (6 bases). V lost 8 bases and J lost 1, with 13 bases in between. This CDR3 has 14 amino acids. The germline gives CDR1 SNHLY, CDR2 FYNNEI.

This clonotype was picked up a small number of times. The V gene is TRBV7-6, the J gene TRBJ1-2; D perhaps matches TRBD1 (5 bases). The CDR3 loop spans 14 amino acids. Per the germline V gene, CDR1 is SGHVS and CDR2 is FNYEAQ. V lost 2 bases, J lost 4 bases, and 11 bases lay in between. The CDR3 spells CASSLQSGTYGYTF. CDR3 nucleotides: TGTGCCAGCAGCTTACAATCAGGGACCTATGGCTACACCTTC.

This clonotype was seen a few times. Written as DNA, the CDR3 is TGCAGTGCTAGCGGGACGGACTTTAATGAAAAACTGTTTTTT. Its translation: CSASGTDFNEKLFF. The chain is built from TRBV20-1 and TRBJ1-4; D is perhaps TRBD1 (5 bases). Trimming cost V 3 bases and J 4 bases, with 12 bases left between them. The germline V gene encodes CDR1 DFQATT and CDR2 SNEGSKA (reference sequence). The CDR3 is 14 residues long.

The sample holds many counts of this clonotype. In DNA, the CDR3 is TGTGCCAGCAGTTTTCCGGGGTTCACAGATACGCAGTATTTT. This codes for CASSFPGFTDTQYF. The chain combines TRBV12-3 or TRBV12-4 with TRBJ2-3, with D maybe TRBD2 (5 bases). The CDR3 spans 14 residues. V was pared by 3 bases and J by 2 bases, with 9 bases between.

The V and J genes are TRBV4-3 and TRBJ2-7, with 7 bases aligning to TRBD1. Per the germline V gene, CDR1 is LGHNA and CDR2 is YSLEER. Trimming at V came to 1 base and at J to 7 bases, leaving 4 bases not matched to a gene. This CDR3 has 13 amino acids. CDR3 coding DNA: TGCGCCAGCAGCCAAGTGGTCAGGGGGGAGCAGTACTTC. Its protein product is CASSQVVRGEQYF.

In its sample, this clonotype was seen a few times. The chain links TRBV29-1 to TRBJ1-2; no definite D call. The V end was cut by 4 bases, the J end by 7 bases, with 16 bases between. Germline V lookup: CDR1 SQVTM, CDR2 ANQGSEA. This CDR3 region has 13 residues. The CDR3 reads CSVVSRTKLGYTF. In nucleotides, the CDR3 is TGCAGCGTTGTTTCCAGGACTAAACTTGGCTACACCTTC.

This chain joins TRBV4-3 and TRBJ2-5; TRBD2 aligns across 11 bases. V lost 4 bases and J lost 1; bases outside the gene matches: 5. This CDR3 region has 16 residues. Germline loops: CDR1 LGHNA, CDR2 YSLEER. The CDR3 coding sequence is TGCGCCAGCAGCCGAATACTAGCGGGGGTCCAAGAGACCCAGTACTTC. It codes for CASSRILAGVQETQYF.